Listed below are T cell receptor beta chains from one sample, sequenced in a study of CD8+ T cells in alopecia areata. The table came from immunoSEQ multiplex PCR; TCRdb's copy has only in-frame clones and leaves some out. The top ten clones hold roughly 1.4% of a sample with about 200,000 clones, about 50% of them seen once. The sequencing used CD4+ T cells sorted from blood, collected at week 4, from a patient treated with tofacitinib. These receptor sequences come from a human donor with alopecia areata. Both conserved end residues are part of each CDR3. The order of the fields is J gene, V gene, clone size, D gene, CDR3 DNA, CDR3 protein. A D gene is named only where the DNA matches it firmly. Size is stated for part of the rows, as once, few or many counts, or as a class when the clone is expanded.

TRBJ1-2 TRBV27 once NA TGTGCCAGCAGTTCGGGATTAGGCTACACCTTC CASSSGLGYTF
TRBJ2-3 TRBV19 few NA TGTGCCAGTGGTTCTCGACGGGGGAGCACAGATACGCAGTATTTT CASGSRRGSTDTQYF
TRBJ1-5 TRBV19 NA NA TGTGCCAGTAGTATTACCAGCGGCAATCAGCCCCAGCATTTT CASSITSGNQPQHF
TRBJ2-5 TRBV11-2 NA TRBD2 TGTGCCAGCAGCCACGGACTAGCGGGCATCCAAGAGACCCAGTACTTC CASSHGLAGIQETQYF
TRBJ2-3 TRBV5-4 NA NA TGTGCCAGCAGCTTTTTCGCGGGGAGCACAGATACGCAGTATTTT CASSFFAGSTDTQYF
TRBJ2-2 TRBV7-9 NA NA TGTGCCAGCAGCCAAACGGACAGAAAGAACACCGGGGAGCTGTTTTTT CASSQTDRKNTGELFF
TRBJ1-1 TRBV6-6 NA NA TGTGCCAGCAGCAACCAACAGGGAGTGGGTACTGAAGCTTTCTTT CASSNQQGVGTEAFF
TRBJ2-3 TRBV7-9 many NA TGTGCCAGCAGCTTGAGGTCGGGGAAATCGGGCACGCAGTATTTT CASSLRSGKSGTQYF
TRBJ2-5 TRBV9 few NA TGTGCCAGCAGCCCTAGGAGGGGAGTGTCGTACCAAGAGACCCAGTACTTC CASSPRRGVSYQETQYF
TRBJ1-2 TRBV4-3 once TRBD1 TGCGCCAGCAGCCAAGGACAGGGCCCTAACTATGGCTACACCTTC CASSQGQGPNYGYTF
TRBJ1-2 TRBV29-1 NA TRBD1 TGCAGCGTTGAAGGGACAGGGACCTATGGCTACACCTTC CSVEGTGTYGYTF
TRBJ2-3 TRBV2 few NA TGTGCCAGCACCTATCGGGGCGTCACAGATACGCAGTATTTT CASTYRGVTDTQYF
TRBJ1-5 TRBV5-6 NA NA TGTGCCAGCAGCTTGGGTCCTCTGGGCAATCAGCCCCAGCATTTT CASSLGPLGNQPQHF
TRBJ1-1 TRBV5-1 NA NA TGCGCCAGCAGCTTACGAGGGGAGGGAGCTTTCTTT CASSLRGEGAFF
TRBJ1-1 TRBV27 few NA TGTGCCAGCAGTACCTCCGGGACCCCTGTTTATTGGGCTTTCTTT CASSTSGTPVYWAFF
TRBJ1-5 TRBV2 NA NA TGTGCCAGCAGTGAATCGCAGGGGCTGGGTCAGCCCCAGCATTTT CASSESQGLGQPQHF
TRBJ2-2 TRBV7-2 once NA TGTGCCAGCAGCTTAATATCCGACACCGGGGAGCTGTTTTTT CASSLISDTGELFF
TRBJ2-3 TRBV29-1 few NA TGCAGCGTCCCGACATACTCCACAGATACGCAGTATTTT CSVPTYSTDTQYF
TRBJ1-6 TRBV9 NA TRBD1 TGTGCCAGTACACAGGGGGTAAATAATTCACCCCTCCACTTT CASTQGVNNSPLHF
TRBJ2-3 TRBV7-2 NA TRBD2 TGTGCCAGCAGCTATAGCGGGGCGGGAGATACGCAGTATTTT CASSYSGAGDTQYF
TRBJ1-2 TRBV29-1 NA NA TGCAGCGTTGTAGAGGGGTTCGATGGCTACACCTTC CSVVEGFDGYTF
TRBJ2-7 TRBV4-3 NA NA TGCGCCAGCAGCCAAGGCCGGGACGGAACCTACGAGCAGTACTTC CASSQGRDGTYEQYF
TRBJ1-6 TRBV14 NA NA TGTGCCAGCAGCCAAATAAACAGCCATAATTCACCCCTCCACTTT CASSQINSHNSPLHF
TRBJ1-1 TRBV6-1 once TRBD1 TGTGCCAGCAGGCGGACAGGGGGCCAGTCTGAAGCTTTCTTT CASRRTGGQSEAFF
TRBJ2-3 TRBV19 few NA TGTGCCAGTAGTTCACGGGACTCATCTTCCACAGATACGCAGTATTTT CASSSRDSSSTDTQYF
TRBJ2-5 TRBV5-1 few NA TGCGCCAGCAGCTTCAAAGAGACCCAGTACTTC CASSFKETQYF
TRBJ2-6 TRBV27 NA NA TGTGCCAGCAGTCATCAGCCCCCCGGCTCGGCCAACGTCCTGACTTTC CASSHQPPGSANVLTF
TRBJ2-7 TRBV11-2 NA NA TGTGCCAGCAGCTTTTTGGCCAGGGACTACGAGCAGTACTTC CASSFLARDYEQYF
TRBJ2-2 TRBV5-1 NA NA TGCGCCAGCAGCTTACGGGGCAGGGCACCCCAGGGCGGGGAGCTGTTTTTT CASSLRGRAPQGGELFF
TRBJ1-6 TRBV7-3 NA TRBD1 TGTGCCAGCTCCGGGACAGCTAATTCACCCCTCCACTTT CASSGTANSPLHF
TRBJ2-7 TRBV30 NA NA TGTGCCTGGAGGTCGGTGGGACCCTACGAGCAGTACTTC CAWRSVGPYEQYF
TRBJ2-2 TRBV4-3 once NA TGCGCCAGCAGCCAATCTGCCCATAACACCGGGGAGCTGTTTTTT CASSQSAHNTGELFF
TRBJ2-5 TRBV7-7 once NA TGTGCCAGCAGCTTACTGGGCCGGGGGCAAGAGACCCAGTACTTC CASSLLGRGQETQYF
TRBJ1-5 TRBV29-1 few NA TGCAGCGTTGGTGACAGAGCTAATCAGCCCCAGCATTTT CSVGDRANQPQHF
TRBJ1-6 TRBV5-6 NA NA TGTGCCAGCAGCTTGGGAGTTTTACCGGATTCACCCCTCCACTTT CASSLGVLPDSPLHF
TRBJ1-2 TRBV30 NA NA TGTGCCTGGAGTCCGACGGCTAACTATGGCTACACCTTC CAWSPTANYGYTF
TRBJ2-1 TRBV29-1 few NA TGCAGCGCCCACGAGGTACGGAGTGAGCAGTTCTTC CSAHEVRSEQFF
TRBJ1-2 TRBV4-1 NA NA TGCGCCAGCAGCCAAGATAGGGAAAAGAAGGACTATGGCTACACCTTC CASSQDREKKDYGYTF
TRBJ2-5 TRBV30 NA NA TGTGCCTGGAGTACCGCCGCGAGGGAGACCCAGTACTTC CAWSTAARETQYF
TRBJ1-5 TRBV29-1 NA TRBD1 TGCAGCGTCATCCGGGACAGCAATAGCAATCAGCCCCAGCATTTT CSVIRDSNSNQPQHF
TRBJ1-5 TRBV6-1 few NA TGTGCCAGTCAACATCGACGTCAGCCCCAGCATTTT CASQHRRQPQHF
TRBJ2-7 TRBV5-6 NA TRBD2 TGTGCCAGCAGCCCCCCCTTTGAGCGGGGGGGAGCCTACGAGCAGTACTTC CASSPPFERGGAYEQYF
TRBJ2-1 TRBV5-1 few NA TGCGCCAGCAGCTTGGCCTTCGGGAATGAGCAGTTCTTC CASSLAFGNEQFF
TRBJ2-1 TRBV5-1 NA NA TGCGCCAGCAGCTTGGGGGATTCCTACAATGAGCAGTTCTTC CASSLGDSYNEQFF
TRBJ1-5 TRBV29-1 NA NA TGCAGCGTCCGGGGTGGGGGGAATCAGCCCCAGCATTTT CSVRGGGNQPQHF
TRBJ1-1 TRBV29-1 NA NA TGCAGCGTTGAACGTCCGCTGAACACTGAAGCTTTCTTT CSVERPLNTEAFF
TRBJ2-3 TRBV4-3 NA NA TGCGCCAGCAGCCGGACCCGGGGAAACACAGATACGCAGTATTTT CASSRTRGNTDTQYF
TRBJ2-4 TRBV11-2 medium-sized TRBD1 TGTGCCAGCAGCACCCGGACAGGCGGTGTAGCCAAAAACATTCAGTACTTC CASSTRTGGVAKNIQYF
TRBJ1-2 TRBV29-1 once NA TGCAGCTTCCTGTCAGGGGCTCTTTCAGGCTACACCTTC CSFLSGALSGYTF
TRBJ1-1 TRBV7-9 few NA TGTGCCAGCAGAGGCGAGGGGACTTACAACACTGAAGCTTTCTTT CASRGEGTYNTEAFF
TRBJ2-7 TRBV29-1 NA NA TGCAGCGTTGGCCAACGCGGGGGCCACGAGCAGTACTTC CSVGQRGGHEQYF
TRBJ2-7 TRBV4-3 NA NA TGCGCCAGCAGCCAAGAGGGCGGATACTACGAGCAGTACTTC CASSQEGGYYEQYF
TRBJ1-2 TRBV29-1 NA NA TGCAGCGCCGCTGGGGATGGCTACACCTTC CSAAGDGYTF
TRBJ2-1 TRBV29-1 NA TRBD2 TGCAGCGTTCTTTCGGCTAGCGGGAGATGGTCCTCCTACAATGAGCAGTTCTTC CSVLSASGRWSSYNEQFF
TRBJ2-7 TRBV4-3 NA NA TGCGCCAGCAGCCAAGATCGAGGGGGGCCCTACGAGCAGTACTTC CASSQDRGGPYEQYF
TRBJ2-2 TRBV9 NA NA TGTGCCAGCAGCGTAGTAATAGGCGCGAACACCGGGGAGCTGTTTTTT CASSVVIGANTGELFF
TRBJ1-6 TRBV6-5 NA NA TGTGCCAGCAGTGAAAGGTCCCAACCCCTCCACTTT CASSERSQPLHF